One and the same sample provided the 6 T cell receptor beta chains below, sequenced in a study of OX40 agonist ivuxolimab in advanced cancers. Repertoires were generated with immunoSEQ multiplex PCR, while TCRdb's copy carries only in-frame clones and drops some. Among roughly 60,000 clones listed, around 87% were seen once. The specimen comprised CD4+ or CD8+ T cells sorted from blood, sampled in a trial of the OX40 agonist ivuxolimab. The source is an adult with an advanced solid tumor such as melanoma, head and neck, liver or kidney cancer.

The gene calls are TRBV4-1 and TRBJ1-2; a weak D match, TRBD1 (6 bases). V lost 1 base, J lost 5 bases, and 20 bases lay in between. CDR1 and CDR2 from the germline V gene are MGHRA and YSYEKL. The CDR3 has 17 residues. The CDR3 DNA follows: TGCGCCAGCAGCCAAGGGCCCCAGGGCGCGGGGGCGTATGGCTACACCTTC. Its protein product is CASSQGPQGAGAYGYTF.

This clone was detected only once. The gene calls are TRBV9 and TRBJ1-1; the D gene is possibly TRBD1 (5 bases). CDR1 and CDR2 from the germline V gene are SGDLS and YYNGEE. The CDR3 runs to 14 residues. V was clipped by 4 bases and J by 6 bases, with 16 bases between them. CDR3 in amino acids: CASSRGRAAAEAFF. As DNA, the CDR3 is TGTGCCAGCAGCCGGGGCCGAGCTGCCGCTGAAGCTTTCTTT. Combining the CDR3 with reference TRBV9 and TRBJ1-1 gives the whole variable domain DSGVTQTPKHLITATGQRVTLRCSPRSGDLSVYWYQQSLDQGLQFLIQYYNGEERAKGNILERFSAQQFPDLHSELNLSSLELGDSALYFCASSRGRAAAEAFFGQGTRLTVV.

The sample holds one count of this clone. V gene TRBV28 combines with J gene TRBJ2-7; 7 bases fit TRBD2. This CDR3 region has 14 residues. J lost 9 bases, V lost 5 bases, and 13 bases had no gene match. CDR1 MDHEN and CDR2 SYDVKM come from the germline V gene. The CDR3 is CASSPSGRGAWQYF. CDR3 nucleotides: TGTGCCAGCAGTCCTTCGGGGAGGGGAGCGTGGCAGTACTTC.

The sample holds one count of this clone. The chain joins TRBV5-1 to TRBJ2-7, with D maybe TRBD2 (5 bases). The CDR3 is 15 amino acids. V shed 4 bases and J shed 2 bases, with 16 bases lying between them. Germline V CDR1 and CDR2: SGHRS, YFSETQ. As DNA, the CDR3 is TGCGCCAGCAGCCCGGAGGTAGGAGGAGCCTACGAGCAGTACTTC. Its translation is CASSPEVGGAYEQYF.

The chain couples TRBV5-4 to TRBJ2-7, with D possibly matching TRBD1 (5 bases). V lost 1 base, J lost 5 bases, and 13 bases lay in between. The CDR3 runs to 14 residues. CDR1 and CDR2 (germline): SGHNT, YYREEE (reference sequence). The DNA of the CDR3 is TGTGCCAGCAGCTTGTCAGGGAACGACGACGAGCAGTACTTC. This sequence encodes CASSLSGNDDEQYF.

Remarks on this clone: Other DNA sequences in the same sample also yield this CDR3. V usage is TRBV10-3 and J usage is TRBJ2-7; 11 bases align to TRBD2. In germline, CDR1 is ENHRY, CDR2 SYGVKD. The junction had 1 base not matched to a gene; V was cut back by 0 bases and J by 3 bases. The CDR3 sequence is 15 residues long. CDR3 residues: CAISESGTSGYEQYF. The CDR3 DNA reads as TGTGCCATCAGTGAGTCGGGGACTAGCGGCTACGAGCAGTACTTC.